The clone carrying this TCR beta chain occurred many times. Its antigen remains unknown. These data come from a study of human T cells and chemical hapten exposure. Study as a whole: The sensitizing agent was 2% DPC, placed on approximately 2 cm by approximately 2 cm of upper inner arm skin. Study observations and caveats: High-frequency TCRs, those above 1 in 1000, stayed the same after DPC sensitization. Positive correlation was observed between PT1 expanded TCR counts and patch test score.

The time point is: patch test 3, about 24 weeks after DPC sensitization. Treatment described: therapeutic diphenylcyclopropenone sensitization with weekly scalp DPC. The total RNA was obtained from whole blood that was not fractionated. A single record per CDR3 protein comes from TCRdb applying MiXCR to the RACE reads. The sample lists 80,000 to 100,000 distinct CDR3 sequences; roughly a tenth were seen once. The germline V gene has CDR1 MNHNS and CDR2 SASEGT. The V and J ends lost 1 base and 1 base respectively, with 7 bases between them. The CDR3 contains 14 residues. This specimen was whole blood, taken in connection with sensitization to the hapten diphenylcyclopropenone (DPC). The TCR originated in a woman between 50 and 59 years old with alopecia areata. Some clones in this sample may be carry-over from other donors' samples. The V gene is TRBV6-1, the J gene TRBJ1-1; D remains unclear. The CDR3 sequence is CASSEVFRNTEAFF. In DNA form, the CDR3 reads TGTGCCAGCAGTGAAGTTTTTAGGAACACTGAAGCTTTCTTT.